The 17 T cell receptor beta chains reported below all come from one sample, sequenced in a study of glioma-infiltrating T cells. Using RNA template, CDR3s of TCR alpha and beta were amplified with iRepertoire arm-PCR. One entry per CDR3 protein, called by TCRdb with MiXCR from the multiplex PCR reads. Altogether fewer than 3,500 distinct CDR3 sequences are present, approximately 15% being singletons, with the ten largest covering 45% to 55%. The sequenced material came from glioma tissue, nonneoplastic brain tissue, or PBMCs (not recorded which). The receptors shown here come from a human donor with low-grade glioma or glioblastoma, undergoing nonglioma brain surgery, or in good health (not recorded which).

This clonotype was detected ten times or more. The chain links TRBV4-1 to TRBJ2-2; TRBD2 aligns across 9 bases. Germline lookup yields CDR1 MGHRA and CDR2 YSYEKL. Losses at the gene ends were 4 bases for V and 5 bases for J; bases not matched to a gene: 11. The CDR3 consists of 17 residues. CDR3 coding DNA: TGCGCCAGCAGCCCCAGCTCGCGGGGGGGACGAACCGGGGAGCTGTTTTTT. Translation gives CASSPSSRGGRTGELFF.

This clonotype has at least ten counts. The J gene is TRBJ1-6, the V gene TRBV7-9, with TRBD1 matching over 8 bases. J lost 3 bases, V lost 5 bases, and 6 bases had no gene match. CDR3 size: 16 residues. Germline assignment: CDR1 SEHNR and CDR2 FQNEAQ (reference sequence). Here the CDR3 reads CASSIGQGFYNSPLHF. The CDR3 region has the DNA TGTGCCAGCAGCATCGGACAGGGCTTCTATAATTCACCCCTCCACTTT.

This clonotype counts as medium-sized. The rearrangement uses TRBV7-7 and TRBJ1-1, with 7 bases that match TRBD1. J was trimmed by 10 bases and V by 5 bases; bases with no gene match: 10. The CDR3 spans 13 residues. CDR1 SSHAT and CDR2 FNYEAQ come from the germline V gene (reference sequence). CDR3 region: CASSRRQGSRAFF. The CDR3 DNA reads TGTGCCAGCAGCAGACGACAGGGCTCTAGAGCTTTCTTT.

Within the sample, this clonotype is medium-sized. This sequence joins TRBV12-3 or TRBV12-4 and TRBJ1-1; the D is unclear. The CDR3 extends over 13 amino acids. Deletions cut 4 bases from V and 1 base from J, with 7 bases between. CDR3 amino acids: CASSSGPNTEAFF. CDR3 in DNA: TGTGCCAGCAGTTCGGGCCCGAACACTGAAGCTTTCTTT.

As for this clonotype: A much larger clone differs from this one at a single base, so this may be a read error. The chain joins TRBV18 to TRBJ1-4, with 7 bases identical to TRBD1. The germline V gene has CDR1 KGHSH and CDR2 LQKENI. The CDR3 runs 16 residues. In DNA, the CDR3 is TGTGGCAGCTCACCGACAGGGCTTTCGGCTAATGAAAAACTGTTTTTT. Its translation: CGSSPTGLSANEKLFF.

This sequence joins TRBV12-3 or TRBV12-4 and TRBJ2-3; no definite D call. Trimming left V 7 bases short and J 8 bases short, with 10 bases between. The CDR3 is 11 amino acids. The chain's CDR3 is CASNTDGTQYF. The CDR3 nucleotides are TGTGCCAGCAACACCGATGGTACGCAGTATTTT.

This clonotype was counted ten times or more. The V gene is TRBV20-1, the J gene TRBJ2-1, with 10 positions matching TRBD2. J lost 8 bases, V lost 0 bases, and 7 bases had no gene match. Per germline, CDR1 DFQATT and CDR2 SNEGSKA (reference sequence). The CDR3 contains 15 residues. CDR3 coding DNA: TGCAGTGCTAGAGAGGGGCTAGCGGGGGTCGATGAGCAGTTCTTC. Translating it yields CSAREGLAGVDEQFF.

This clonotype has a count of ten or more. The chain carries TRBV12-3 or TRBV12-4 and TRBJ2-3; TRBD2 agrees at 10 bases. Trimming removed 6 bases from V and 0 bases from J; junction bases left unmatched: 6. There are 16 residues in the CDR3. DNA for the CDR3: TGTGCCAGCAGCTACGGACTAGCGGCTAGCACAGATACGCAGTATTTT. It yields the protein CASSYGLAASTDTQYF.

As to this clonotype: Since a much larger clone is just one base distant, this may be a read error. The CDR3 nucleotides are TGTGCCAGCAGCATTAAGGGGACCCAGTACTTC. This codes for CASSIKGTQYF. V is TRBV5-4 and J is TRBJ2-5; D not resolved. The CDR3 runs 11 residues. V shed 4 bases and J shed 7 bases, with 8 bases lying between them. Germline-derived CDR1 and CDR2 are SGHNT and YYREEE (reference sequence).

A word on this clonotype: Just one base apart from a much larger clone, this may be a read error. The J gene is TRBJ1-1, the V gene TRBV3-1; tentative D call: TRBD1 (6 bases). Looked up from germline, CDR1 is LGHDT and CDR2 is YNNKEL (reference sequence). Trimming removed 0 bases from V and 11 bases from J, with 16 bases in between. The CDR3 covers 14 residues. This CDR3 reads CASSQEGARTMAFF. The CDR3, as DNA: TGTGCCAGCAGCCAAGAGGGGGCACGAACGATGGCTTTCTTT.

This clonotype was seen only a few times. This may come from a read error, since a much larger clone is one base off. This rearrangement joins TRBV20-1 to TRBJ1-1; perhaps TRBD1 as D (6 bases). Trimming shortened V by 1 base and J by 4 bases, and 19 bases separated the two germline ends. The CDR3 loop spans 16 amino acids. The germline V gene encodes CDR1 DFQATT and CDR2 SNEGSKA (reference sequence). The CDR3 DNA sequence: TGCAGTGCTAGAGGGTTGGTTGGGGGGCTGTTCACTGAAGCTTTCTTT. Translation gives CSARGLVGGLFTEAFF.

This clonotype ranks as medium-sized (0.01 to 0.1%). The chain combines TRBV27 with TRBJ2-1, with a tentative D call TRBD1 (5 bases). CDR1 MNHEY and CDR2 SMNVEV come from the germline V gene (reference sequence). V was clipped by 5 bases and J by 7 bases, with 15 bases between them. The CDR3 loop spans 14 amino acids. The CDR3 is CASSPRKAGNEQFF. In DNA, the CDR3 is TGTGCCAGCAGTCCCCGGAAGGCAGGGAATGAGCAGTTCTTC.

This clonotype was seen repeatedly, ten times or more. The genes are TRBV18 and TRBJ1-1; D is ambiguous. This CDR3 spans 14 amino acids. V lost 3 bases and J lost 1, with 9 bases in between. In germline, CDR1 is KGHSH, CDR2 LQKENI. The CDR3 here is CASSPPGTNTEAFF. The CDR3 DNA reads TGTGCCAGCTCACCCCCGGGAACGAACACTGAAGCTTTCTTT.

V usage is TRBV5-6 and J usage is TRBJ2-4, with 8 bases identical to TRBD1. Germline-derived CDR1 and CDR2 are SGHDT and YYEEEE. This CDR3 contains 15 residues. V lost 5 bases and J lost 3; bases outside the gene matches: 7. CDR3 residues: CASRQLGQVKNIQYF. For the CDR3, the DNA is TGTGCCAGCAGGCAACTGGGACAGGTCAAAAACATTCAGTACTTC. Full variable domain (rest looked up from reference TRBV5-6 and TRBJ2-4): DAGVTQSPTHLIKTRGQQVTLRCSPKSGHDTVSWYQQALGQGPQFIFQYYEEEERQRGNFPDRFSGHQFPNYSSELNVNALLLGDSALYLCASRQLGQVKNIQYFGAGTRLSVL.

This clonotype appeared many times. The J gene is TRBJ1-5, the V gene TRBV2; D gene unclear. The germline V gene has CDR1 SNHLY and CDR2 FYNNEI. The V end lost 5 bases, the J end lost 5 bases, and 13 bases lay between the germline ends. This CDR3 contains 14 residues. The CDR3 DNA sequence: TGTGCCAGCAGTCCGAGACGGGAGTATCAGCCCCAGCATTTT. Translated: CASSPRREYQPQHF.

There are a few counts of this clonotype. The V gene is TRBV11-2, the J gene TRBJ2-5; maybe TRBD2 (6 bases). Germline V gene data show CDR1 as SGHAT and CDR2 as FQNNGV. The CDR3 runs 13 residues. Trimming shortened V by 3 bases and J by 1 base, and 6 bases separated the two germline ends. In nucleotides, the CDR3 is TGTGCCAGCAGCTTGGGACTCCAAGAGACCCAGTACTTC. It yields the protein CASSLGLQETQYF.

By share, this clonotype ranks as medium-sized. J is TRBJ2-5 and V is TRBV15, with TRBD2 as a possible D gene (6 bases). V was clipped by 1 base and J by 2 bases, with 11 bases between them. Germline-derived CDR1 and CDR2 are LNHNV and YYDKDF (reference sequence). The CDR3 is made up of 15 amino acids. CDR3 sequence: CATSRGDGGQETQYF. CDR3 coding DNA: TGTGCCACCAGCAGAGGGGATGGGGGGCAAGAGACCCAGTACTTC.